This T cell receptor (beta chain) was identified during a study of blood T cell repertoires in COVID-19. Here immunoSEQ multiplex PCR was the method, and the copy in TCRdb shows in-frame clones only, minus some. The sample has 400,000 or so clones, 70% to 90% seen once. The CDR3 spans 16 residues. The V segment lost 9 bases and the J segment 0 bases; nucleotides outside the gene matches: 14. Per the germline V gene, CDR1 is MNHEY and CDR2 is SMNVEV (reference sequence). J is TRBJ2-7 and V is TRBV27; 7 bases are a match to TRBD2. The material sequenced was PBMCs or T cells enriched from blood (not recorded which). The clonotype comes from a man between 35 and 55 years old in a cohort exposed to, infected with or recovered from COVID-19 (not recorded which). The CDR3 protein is CASQGGRGTSSYEQYF. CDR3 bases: TGTGCCAGTCAGGGAGGGCGGGGAACCAGCTCCTACGAGCAGTACTTC.